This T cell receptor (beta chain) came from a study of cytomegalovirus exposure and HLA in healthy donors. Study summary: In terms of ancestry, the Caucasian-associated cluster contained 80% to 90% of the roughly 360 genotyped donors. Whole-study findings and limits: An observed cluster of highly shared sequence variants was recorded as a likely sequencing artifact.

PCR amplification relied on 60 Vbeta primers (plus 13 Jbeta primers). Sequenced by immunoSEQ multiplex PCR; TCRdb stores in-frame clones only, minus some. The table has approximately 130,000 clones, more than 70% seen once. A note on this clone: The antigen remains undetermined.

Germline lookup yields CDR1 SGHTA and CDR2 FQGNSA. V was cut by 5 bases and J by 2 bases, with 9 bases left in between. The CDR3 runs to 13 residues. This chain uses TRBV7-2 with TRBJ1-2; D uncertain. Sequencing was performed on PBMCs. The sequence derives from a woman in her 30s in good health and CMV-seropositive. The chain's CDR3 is CASSQGRNYGYTF. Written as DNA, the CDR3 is TGTGCCAGCAGCCAAGGCAGGAACTATGGCTACACCTTC. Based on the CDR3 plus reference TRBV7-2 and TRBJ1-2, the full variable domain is GAGVSQSPSNKVTEKGKDVELRCDPISGHTALYWYRQSLGQGLEFLIYFQGNSAPDKSGLPSDRFSAERTGGSVSTLTIQRTQQEDSAVYLCASSQGRNYGYTFGSGTRLTVV.